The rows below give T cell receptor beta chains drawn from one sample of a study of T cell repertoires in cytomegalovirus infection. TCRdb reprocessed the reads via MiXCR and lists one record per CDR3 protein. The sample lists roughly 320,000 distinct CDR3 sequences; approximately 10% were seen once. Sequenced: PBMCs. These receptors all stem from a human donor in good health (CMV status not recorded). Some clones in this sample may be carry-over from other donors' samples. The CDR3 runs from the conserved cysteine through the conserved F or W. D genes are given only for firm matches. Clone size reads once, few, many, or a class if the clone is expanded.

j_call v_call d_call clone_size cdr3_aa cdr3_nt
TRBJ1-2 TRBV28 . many CASSWPTGANYGYTF TGTGCCAGCAGTTGGCCTACAGGAGCCAACTATGGCTACACCTTC
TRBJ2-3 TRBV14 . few CASSQFTDTQYF TGTGCCAGCAGCCAGTTTACAGATACGCAGTATTTT
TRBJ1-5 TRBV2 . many CAGPRAGPQKHSNQPQHF TGTGCCGGGCCGAGGGCAGGGCCACAAAAGCATAGCAATCAGCCCCAGCATTTT
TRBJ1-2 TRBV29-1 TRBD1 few CSGRDRENYGYTF TGCAGCGGACGGGACAGGGAAAACTATGGCTACACCTTC
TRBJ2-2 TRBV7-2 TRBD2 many CASSRLAGGYTGELFF TGTGCCAGCAGCCGACTAGCGGGGGGATACACCGGGGAGCTGTTTTTT
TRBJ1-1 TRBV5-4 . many CASSANTEAFF TGTGCCAGCAGCGCAAACACTGAAGCTTTCTTT
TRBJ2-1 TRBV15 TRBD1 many CATSRKQGAIYNEQFF TGTGCCACCAGCAGGAAACAGGGGGCAATATACAATGAGCAGTTCTTC
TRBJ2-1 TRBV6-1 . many CASSPPIHEQFF TGTGCCAGCAGTCCTCCGATCCATGAGCAGTTCTTC
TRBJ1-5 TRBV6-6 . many CASSYVYNQPQHF TGTGCCAGCAGTTACGTGTATAATCAGCCCCAGCATTTT
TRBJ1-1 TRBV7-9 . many CASSLDAGNTEAFF TGTGCCAGCAGCTTAGATGCAGGGAACACTGAAGCTTTCTTT